This T cell receptor beta chain derives from a study of cytomegalovirus exposure and HLA in healthy donors (dated by TCRdb to about 2017). Broadly, across the study: An earlier analysis of approximately 640 of the donors reported approximately 300 Gb of sequence data and about 100 million unique TCR beta sequences from about 200 million T cells. An early release that covered roughly 600 HLA-typed donors contained about 300 gigabases of sequencing data and around 80 million unique TCR sequences. Of the approximately 400 genotyped donors, 80% to 90% were placed in the genetic ancestry cluster associated with self-reported Caucasian donors. The study aimed to test whether cataloging public T cell receptors could reveal signatures of past pathogen exposure. The study used immunosequencing to profile the T cell repertoires of approximately 630 subjects and linked those repertoires to cytomegalovirus serostatus. Along with the roughly 670-subject first cohort, a separate validation cohort of around 110 different subjects was used. To predict cytomegalovirus infection status, the study brought together high-throughput TCR immunosequencing, statistical association of individual TCRs with disease status, and machine learning. A later analysis re-analyzed previously published TCR beta repertoires from 660 or so donors and added high-resolution HLA genotyping to study TCR occurrence patterns. In the later analysis, no new phenotypic data were used to find candidate immune exposures; instead, reliance was placed on TCR beta sequences and their occurrence across donors. In an earlier analysis of 500 to 650 of the donors, high-throughput TCR beta sequencing was used to judge whether each TCR beta V gene segment behaved as functional or pseudogenic. Donor age, sex, ethnicity and CMV serostatus were compiled together with the repertoire data. A later genetic analysis took genome-wide SNP genotypes for about 55% of the roughly 670 donors and used that subset as a discovery cohort. Every discovery cohort repertoire had been produced on one sequencing platform. Class I and class II HLA loci were covered by the typing at four-digit resolution. The number of donors typed differed by locus, with about 620-630 for A, B, C, DRB1 and DQB1, approximately 500 for DQA1, 600 to 610 for DPA1, and some 440 for DPB1. Five DR-DQ haplotypes were handled as single units for association and clustering because linkage in the cohort was strong. Among roughly 400 genotyped donors of the cohort, an average of around 240,000 unique TCR beta nucleotide sequences were sequenced per donor, roughly 18% of them non-productive.

The CDR3 goes from the cysteine to the phenylalanine over 16 residues. Just CDR3 DNA is preserved here, 48 bases in frame from base 1. The germline ends are 14 bases apart after V is trimmed by 5 bases and J by 1 base. Sequences SGHVS (CDR1) and FQNEAQ (CDR2) are obtained from the germline V gene. The cohort consisted of approximately 690 healthy bone marrow donors. At the time of sampling, every cohort member was nominally healthy, though immune exposures that went unrecorded were likely present. The donor was CMV seropositive and was included in the group of 290 or so seropositive cohort members. A peripheral blood sample was provided by each donor, and peripheral blood mononuclear cells were used for TCR beta sequencing. The Qiagen DNeasy Blood Extraction Kit was used to extract genomic DNA from the blood cell samples. What the work shows at the level of the full study, not this receptor alone: The earlier analysis of 450 to 700 of the donors excluded some 15 rarely observed V segments, including chromosome 9 orphons, because counts were too low. Several of the top co-occurrence clusters appeared to be linked to parvovirus B19, influenza, CMV and Epstein-Barr virus, according to a later analysis. Because HLA typing was missing for some donors at each locus, association tests included only the typed subset. Some IMGT-functional V segments, including TRBV6-2 and TRBV6-3, could not be told apart with the 87-base-pair reads, so those segments were excluded. A later analysis found that most CMV-associated TCR beta chains appeared HLA-restricted, with HLA associations seemingly driven largely by CMV exposure. The authors suggested that the approach could potentially be generalized to other disease states and immunological phenotypes. Linkage disequilibrium might explain the correlated functional status among segregating V segments, but an unknown experimental factor could not be excluded. A few of the identified cytomegalovirus-associated TCR beta chains were confirmed in vitro to be specific for cytomegalovirus antigens. An earlier analysis of around 500 of the donors showed that most TCR beta V segments appeared in productive rearrangements either about 90% or about 30% of the time, which broadly matched IMGT annotations. At a false discovery rate of 0.05, a later analysis linked some 17,000 TCR beta sequences to specific HLA alleles. This cohort had only TCR beta chains sequenced, and the lack of alpha or paired-chain data limited which features could be detected. In both the original and validation cohorts, the classifier was reported to diagnose cytomegalovirus status with high specificity and sensitivity. While some public TCRs were present in many individuals, most TCR sequences turned up only very rarely across donors. In a later analysis, the rate of TCR association differed among HLA loci, with DRB1 alleles having the most associated TCRs and HLA-C alleles having the fewest. In the study, about 150 TCR beta chains were listed as associated with cytomegalovirus. According to a later genetic analysis, donors in an Asian-associated ancestry cluster had fewer N-insertions in productive TCRs than the approximately 700-donor mean. Immune exposure information for the cohort was limited to CMV serostatus. A group of highly shared sequence variants was considered likely to be a technical artifact of the sequencing pipeline. Compared with equally common non-associated chains, HLA-associated TCR beta chains in a later analysis were more clonally expanded and had lower generation probabilities. A later genetic analysis associated a missense DCLRE1C variant with V-gene and J-gene trimming of TCR beta chains, and an independent cohort replicated the association. A further reported finding was that TCR beta sequences accurately predicted the HLA-A and HLA-B alleles for most subjects in the first cohort. When HLA alleles, especially DR and DQ, strongly co-occurred, TCR associations were difficult to assign to individual alleles. Presence/absence analyses assumed roughly uniform sequencing depth across donors, an assumption that may not hold.

The sample holds a few counts of this clone. There is no known antigen for this receptor. Per-base qualities were not stored, and no clone one base away is much larger. The library came from the immunoSEQ multiplex PCR assay. A mixture of 60 forward primers for TCR Vbeta segments and 13 reverse primers for TCR Jbeta segments was used in the multiplex PCR. A multiplex PCR assay on genomic DNA amplified the CDR3 region of rearranged TCR beta genes. The amplified TCR beta libraries were sequenced on the Illumina HiSeq System as 87-base-pair reads. The original methods were these. Across the 700 or so repertoires, a later analysis counted roughly 77 million unique TCR beta chains, some 11 million of which were shared by at least two donors. To remove PCR and sequencing errors, raw reads were error-corrected and collapsed into unique sequences using a nearest-neighbor algorithm that merged closely related sequences. To assign V, D and J gene segments, CDR3 sequences were aligned to IMGT reference sequences. For a sequence to be retained, a match of at least six nucleotides to both a V gene segment and a J gene segment was required. A rearrangement was called productive if the CDR3 had no stop codons and remained in frame with V and J, and every other rearrangement was called non-productive. Following IMGT convention, CDR3 was defined as the stretch from the second conserved V-encoded cysteine to the conserved J-encoded phenylalanine. In an earlier analysis of more than 550 of the donors, sequences lacking an unambiguous match to a single V gene segment were excluded. In an earlier analysis of 450 to 700 of the donors, V segments were called functional above 56.7% productive rearrangements and were called segregating when the between-donor standard deviation exceeded 5%. A statistical classification framework was built for diagnosing cytomegalovirus status from the catalog of TCR beta chain sequences. In a later analysis, V and J genes were assigned by comparing TCR nucleotide sequences against IMGT/GENE-DB human TR gene sequences. Using the TCRdist pipeline, a later analysis assigned CDR3 sequences along with most-parsimonious VDJ recombination scenarios. In a later analysis, each TCR beta chain was defined by its CDR3 amino acid sequence together with its V-gene family, and reads without a unique V-gene family were excluded. In a later analysis, a few hundred highly shared, low-generation-probability nucleotide sequences were removed to address suspected cross-contamination and a sequencing artifact. A later analysis calculated a clonal expansion index for each public chain from normalized within-repertoire ranks of inferred template counts. In a later analysis, generation probabilities were computed with a VDJ recombination model fitted to out-of-frame rearrangements, and the resulting probabilities were checked against IGoR. A later analysis scored TCR-TCR, TCR-HLA and TCR-CMV co-occurrence with hypergeometric tests, applying a repertoire-size bias correction to TCR pairs. A later analysis estimated false discovery rates by permuting HLA or CMV assignments 20 times. In a later analysis, co-occurring TCRs were grouped using DBSCAN, and TCRdist sequence similarity was added for clustering within HLA-allele-positive subsets. Repertoires with fewer than 30,000 or more than 120,000 public chains, plus five repertoires with anomalous nucleotide sharing, were excluded from co-occurrence clustering. Entries here come from immuneACCESS through TCRdb and include only in-frame sequences with V and J called. Some clones fail to appear in such tables; in the studies checked, an unresolved V gene covers under half of the shortfall, and the cause of the remainder is unknown. The V and J calls and clone size are taken from that table; D and trimming were inferred from the DNA. Across this sample there are 130,000 to 150,000 clones, with about 80% seen only once. Around 2.5% of the sample belongs to the ten largest clones.

Sequencing was done on a sample of PBMCs. The receptor was isolated from a woman under 30 in good health and CMV-seropositive. The chain joins TRBV7-8 to TRBJ2-2; perhaps TRBD2 is the D gene, with 5 bases matching. The CDR3 region reads CASSPEAGLNTGELFF. The DNA is TGTGCCAGCAGCCCGGAGGCTGGGCTGAACACCGGGGAGCTGTTTTTT.